In this sample, the clone carrying this T cell receptor beta chain turned up once. Its antigen is not identified. This entry belongs to a study of T cell responses to AZD1222 COVID-19 vaccine. Across the study: Timing groups of about 4 and about 12 weeks for second doses were pooled.

Study conclusions and caveats: Dominant at 160-218 and 743-854, vaccine-associated CD4 TCRs also spanned spike. Clonal diversity may have been underestimated, and the donors were mostly white British, with more females than males.

Sequencing was performed with immunoSEQ multiplex PCR; in TCRdb, only in-frame clones are kept and a portion is missing. This table has about 55,000 clones, 84% appearing once. Germline values: CDR1 LNHNV, CDR2 YYDKDF (reference sequence). The CDR3 runs to 16 residues. The ends lost 1 base at V and 8 bases at J; junction bases unmatched: 5. The receptor comes from an adult in good health. This specimen was peripheral blood, taken on day 0 of AZD1222 vaccination. The chain uses TRBV15 and TRBJ2-1; 13 bases map to TRBD2. CDR3 loop: CATSRGTSGRFYEQFF. The CDR3 DNA follows: TGTGCCACCAGCAGAGGGACTAGCGGGAGATTTTATGAGCAGTTCTTC.